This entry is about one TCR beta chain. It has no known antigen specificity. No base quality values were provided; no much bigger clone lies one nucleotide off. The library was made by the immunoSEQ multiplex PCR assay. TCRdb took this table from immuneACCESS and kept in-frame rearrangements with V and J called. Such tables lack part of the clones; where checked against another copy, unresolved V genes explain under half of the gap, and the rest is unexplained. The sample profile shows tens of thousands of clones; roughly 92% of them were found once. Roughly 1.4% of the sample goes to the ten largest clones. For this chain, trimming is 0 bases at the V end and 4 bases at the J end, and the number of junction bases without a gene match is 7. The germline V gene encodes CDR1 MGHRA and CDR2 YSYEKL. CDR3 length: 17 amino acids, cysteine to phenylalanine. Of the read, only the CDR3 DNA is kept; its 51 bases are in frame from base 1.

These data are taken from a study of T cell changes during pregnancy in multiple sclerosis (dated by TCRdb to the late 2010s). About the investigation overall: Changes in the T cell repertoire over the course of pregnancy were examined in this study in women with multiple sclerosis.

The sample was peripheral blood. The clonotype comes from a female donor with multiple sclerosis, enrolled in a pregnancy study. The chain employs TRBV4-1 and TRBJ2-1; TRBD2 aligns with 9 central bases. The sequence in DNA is TGCGCCAGCAGCCAAGAAAGAGGACTAGCGCATTACAATGAGCAGTTCTTC. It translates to CASSQERGLAHYNEQFF.